This T cell receptor (beta chain) is from a study of T cell responses to AZD1222 COVID-19 vaccine. General study points: Increased Spike-specific TCR breadth and depth were observed after two AZD1222 doses. CD4 TCRs linked to vaccination spanned spike, dominating at 160-218 and 743-854. Clonal diversity may have been underestimated in mostly white British donors.

The germline CDR1 and CDR2 sequences are SNHLY and FYNNEI. Trimming took 4 bases from V and 9 from J, leaving 10 bases between them. CDR3 length equals 12 residues. Repertoires were generated with immunoSEQ multiplex PCR, while TCRdb's copy carries only in-frame clones and drops some. The sample includes 80,000 or so clones, about 84% seen only once; the top ten take 2.9%. Concerning this clone: The antigen remains unidentified.

The clonotype comes from an adult in good health. The material was peripheral blood, obtained on day 0 of AZD1222 vaccination. The V call is TRBV2, the J call TRBJ2-1; perhaps TRBD2 as D (6 bases). The CDR3 loop reads CASSGDSPEQFF. DNA for the CDR3: TGTGCCAGCAGTGGGGACTCTCCTGAGCAGTTCTTC.